This TCR beta chain was found in a study of T cell repertoires in cytomegalovirus infection. About the study: Matching HLA type, along with CMV infection, was indicated by public TCR beta signatures. General study results and limits: Cumulative frequency (of public TCR beta family members) identified carriers of CMV plus the relevant HLA. What dominated the ex vivo response were HLA-C-restricted CMV-specific TCR beta clonotypes.

This clonotype has just a few counts. What it binds is unknown. Each CDR3 protein is one row after TCRdb ran MiXCR on the reads. The table has about 500,000 distinct CDR3 sequences, 30% to 40% seen once. The CDR3 is 14 amino acids. The ends were cut back, 0 bases at V and 1 base at J, with 6 bases in the middle. The germline gives CDR1 MGHRA, CDR2 YSYEKL. Sequencing was performed on cultured PBMCs, taken from culture after CMV antigen stimulation. V is TRBV4-1 and J is TRBJ1-1; D gene unclear. This receptor was taken from a human donor in good health (CMV status not recorded). Some clones in this sample may be carry-over from other donors' samples. The CDR3 region has the DNA TGCGCCAGCAGCCAAGATAGCGGGAACACTGAAGCTTTCTTT. Protein: CASSQDSGNTEAFF.